These 17 T cell receptor beta chains were sequenced from one sample in a study of shared clonotypes between healthy human individuals. TCRdb's table, derived via immunoSEQ multiplex PCR, lists solely in-frame clones and lacks some. Here the sample spans 2 million to 3 million clones, roughly 93% being singletons. Sequencing was done on a sample of naive CD4+ T cells from PBMCs. Subset in this sample: CD45RA+ positively selected. The receptors shown here come from a young man in good health. Some clones in this sample may be carry-over from other donors' samples.

The chain recombines TRBV5-1 with TRBJ2-5; D may be TRBD2 (5 bases). V gave up 4 bases and J gave up 5 bases, with 12 bases separating them. Germline V gene data show CDR1 as SGHRS and CDR2 as YFSETQ. CDR3 size: 13 residues. Here the CDR3 reads CASSADSGETQYF. CDR3 nucleotides: TGCGCCAGCAGCGCCGACTCGGGGGAGACCCAGTACTTC.

V usage is TRBV7-8 and J usage is TRBJ2-1, with D possibly being TRBD2 (5 bases). Trimming removed 5 bases from V and 6 bases from J, with 20 bases in between. CDR1 and CDR2 from the germline V gene are SGHVS and FQNEAQ. The CDR3 is 16 residues long. The CDR3: CASSTFGPIEGNEQFF. The CDR3 nucleotides are TGTGCCAGCAGCACTTTCGGACCGATAGAGGGCAATGAGCAGTTCTTC.

The CDR3 loop reads CASSPQGWGETQYF. The CDR3, as DNA: TGCGCCAGCAGCCCCCAGGGGTGGGGAGAGACCCAGTACTTC. The chain is built from TRBV5-1 and TRBJ2-5, with D tentatively TRBD1 (6 bases). CDR1 and CDR2 (germline): SGHRS, YFSETQ. The CDR3 sequence is 14 residues long. Trimming removed 4 bases at V and 4 bases at J, with 14 bases between.

The V and J genes are TRBV28 and TRBJ2-5; TRBD1 agrees at 9 bases. Per the germline V gene, CDR1 is MDHEN and CDR2 is SYDVKM. This CDR3 is 16 amino acids long. With V trimmed by 5 bases and J by 2 bases, 9 bases remained unmatched. CDR3 DNA sequence: TGTGCCAGCAGTCAATCCGGGACAGGGAGACAAGAGACCCAGTACTTC. This codes for CASSQSGTGRQETQYF.

This clone has only one observation. The chain employs TRBV5-1 and TRBJ2-3; 7 positions match TRBD1. V dropped 4 bases and J dropped 0; count of bases not matched to a gene: 5. The germline V gene has CDR1 SGHRS and CDR2 YFSETQ. The CDR3 length is 15 residues. CDR3 region: CASSTGQPSTDTQYF. CDR3 nucleotides: TGCGCCAGCAGCACGGGACAGCCTAGCACAGATACGCAGTATTTT.

The rearrangement links TRBV29-1 to TRBJ2-7; D possibly corresponds to TRBD2 (6 bases). There are 12 residues in the CDR3. The V gene lost 7 bases and the J gene lost 3 bases, with 13 bases spanning the gap. Germline CDR1 reads SQVTM; CDR2 reads ANQGSEA. CDR3 in amino acids: CSGGRDHYEQYF. The CDR3 coding sequence is TGCAGCGGCGGGCGGGATCACTACGAGCAGTACTTC.

The V and J genes are TRBV5-1 and TRBJ2-1; D is perhaps TRBD1 (5 bases). Germline CDR1 SGHRS, CDR2 YFSETQ. Trimming took off 2 bases at V and 6 bases at J, with 12 bases between the two ends. The CDR3 length is 14 residues. CDR3 coding DNA: TGCGCCAGCAGCTTTCCAGGGCACTCCAATGAGCAGTTCTTC. The encoded protein is CASSFPGHSNEQFF.

V gene TRBV6-5 combines with J gene TRBJ1-1, with D tentatively TRBD1 (5 bases). Trimming took 5 bases from V and 0 from J, leaving 13 bases between them. This CDR3 spans 15 amino acids. The germline V gene has CDR1 MNHEY and CDR2 SVGAGI. The CDR3 bases are TGTGCCAGCAGTCTTTCCGGGGCCTTGAACACTGAAGCTTTCTTT. This codes for CASSLSGALNTEAFF.

This sequence joins TRBV7-9 and TRBJ2-3; no firm D call. CDR1 and CDR2 from the germline V gene are SEHNR and FQNEAQ (reference sequence). Deletions cut 8 bases from V and 0 bases from J, with 12 bases between. The CDR3 extends over 14 amino acids. The CDR3 nucleotides are TGTGCCAGCGGTTTACAAACTAGCACAGATACGCAGTATTTT. Residues: CASGLQTSTDTQYF.

This clone showed up just once. The sample has other DNA sequences that encode this CDR3 too. The J gene is TRBJ2-5, the V gene TRBV5-1; D is possibly TRBD1 or TRBD2 (5 bases each). CDR1 and CDR2 from the germline V gene are SGHRS and YFSETQ. This CDR3 spans 14 amino acids. V lost 1 base to trimming and J lost 1 base, with 8 bases between them. In nucleotides, the CDR3 is TGCGCCAGCAGCTTGACGGGACCCCAAGAGACCCAGTACTTC. Its translation is CASSLTGPQETQYF. Full variable domain (outside the CDR3, taken from reference TRBV5-1 and TRBJ2-5): KAGVTQTPRYLIKTRGQQVTLSCSPISGHRSVSWYQQTPGQGLQFLFEYFSETQRNKGNFPGRFSGRQFSNSRSEMNVSTLELGDSALYLCASSLTGPQETQYFGPGTRLLVL.

The chain is built from TRBV18 and TRBJ1-2; D is possibly TRBD1 (6 bases). The CDR3 loop spans 15 amino acids. The ends were cut back, 6 bases at V and 6 bases at J, with 20 bases in the middle. The germline V gene encodes CDR1 KGHSH and CDR2 LQKENI. CDR3 sequence (DNA): TGTGCCAGCTCTTCCCGTGCGGGGGGCGACGATGGCTACACCTTC. This codes for CASSSRAGGDDGYTF.

V is TRBV4-1 and J is TRBJ2-5; 7 bases line up with TRBD2. The end of the DNA aligns better with TRBJ2-7, so the J call may be wrong. The CDR3 length is 14 residues. Germline V lookup: CDR1 MGHRA, CDR2 YSYEKL. As DNA, the CDR3 is TGCGCCAGCAGCCAAGACAGCGGGATTTACGAGCAGTACTTC. This encodes CASSQDSGIYEQYF.

The CDR3 spells CASSLLQGANTGELFF. Here the CDR3 DNA reads TGTGCCAGCAGCCTACTACAGGGGGCGAACACCGGGGAGCTGTTTTTT. The chain employs TRBV11-2 and TRBJ2-2; 8 positions agree with TRBD1. Germline V lookup: CDR1 SGHAT, CDR2 FQNNGV. The CDR3 is 16 amino acids. V lost 5 bases, J lost 0 bases, and 5 bases stayed unmatched.

J is TRBJ2-3 and V is TRBV2; 11 bases fit TRBD2. Losses at the gene ends were 5 bases for V and 2 bases for J; bases not matched to a gene: 3. Per germline, CDR1 SNHLY and CDR2 FYNNEI. CDR3 size: 15 residues. The CDR3 nucleotides read TGTGCCAGCAGTCGGACTAGCGGGTACACAGATACGCAGTATTTT. Translated: CASSRTSGYTDTQYF.

About this clone: The sample carries other DNA sequences with the same CDR3. The chain is built from TRBV27 and TRBJ2-7; 8 bases align to TRBD1. Trimming took 6 bases from V and 2 from J; bases not matched to a gene: 0. The CDR3 is made up of 12 amino acids. CDR1 MNHEY and CDR2 SMNVEV come from the germline V gene (reference sequence). CDR3 nucleotide sequence: TGTGCCAGCAGGACAGGGGCCTACGAGCAGTACTTC. The encoded protein is CASRTGAYEQYF.

This chain uses TRBV7-2 with TRBJ2-2, with D tentatively TRBD2 (6 bases). Trimming cost V 5 bases and J 4 bases, with 14 bases left between them. The CDR3 totals 15 residues. Germline lookup yields CDR1 SGHTA and CDR2 FQGNSA. The CDR3 bases are TGTGCCAGCAGCCTAGGGCGGGAAATCACCGGGGAGCTGTTTTTT. Protein: CASSLGREITGELFF.

This chain links TRBV30 with TRBJ1-1, with unresolved D. Looked up from germline, CDR1 is GTSNPN and CDR2 is SVGIG (reference sequence). The CDR3 has 15 amino acids. The V end lost 5 bases, the J end lost 0 bases, and 16 bases lay between the germline ends. This chain's CDR3 is CAWGRRRAMNTEAFF. In DNA form, the CDR3 reads TGTGCCTGGGGGCGACGGAGGGCTATGAACACTGAAGCTTTCTTT.